The text below deals with one TCR beta chain. Original methodology: Estimation of nucleated cell counts was performed using reference gene primer amplification. Clones were sequenced by immunoSEQ multiplex PCR, and TCRdb holds only the in-frame ones, with some missing. V and J calls plus clone size are reproduced from that table; the DNA served to infer D and trimming. The sample includes 200,000 to 250,000 clones, roughly 84% of them seen just once. The source of the sample is a study of blood T cell repertoires in COVID-19. Study in general: COVID-19 samples collected from the United States, Italy and Spain covered acute and convalescent phases. PBMCs, B-cell-depleted T cells, or T cells were the source of the cDNA or gDNA that made up the material.

CDR1 KGHDR and CDR2 SFDVKD come from the germline V gene. This CDR3 spans 13 amino acids. V was cut by 7 bases and J by 4 bases, with 12 bases left in between. Sequenced material: peripheral blood. The chain carries TRBV24-1 and TRBJ1-2, with D unresolved. The receptor was derived from a man in his fifties or sixties with active or convalescent COVID-19. The CDR3 nucleotides read TGTGCCACCAGGCCGAAGGACTTCTATGGCTACACCTTC. Its translation is CATRPKDFYGYTF.